The 20 T cell receptor beta chains below come from one sample, sequenced in a study of blood T cell repertoires in COVID-19. Profiling relied on immunoSEQ multiplex PCR, and the TCRdb table lists in-frame clones only, not all of them. The sample lists about 190,000 clones, roughly four fifths occurring once. The sequenced sample was peripheral blood. These receptors all stem from a woman in her 40s with acute or convalescent COVID-19.

The rearrangement joins TRBV2 to TRBJ1-5, with 7 bases matching TRBD1. Germline assignment: CDR1 SNHLY and CDR2 FYNNEI. J lost 7 bases, V lost 3 bases, and 6 bases had no gene match. The CDR3 sequence is 14 residues long. The CDR3: CASSDLTGRQPQHF. The CDR3 nucleotides are TGTGCCAGCAGTGACCTGACAGGGCGGCAGCCCCAGCATTTT.

This clone was picked up one time. The chain is built from TRBV11-2 and TRBJ1-1; D possibly corresponds to TRBD1 (6 bases). CDR3 length: 16 amino acids. V was pared by 5 bases and J by 3 bases, with 19 bases between. Germline CDR1 reads SGHAT; CDR2 reads FQNNGV. Here the CDR3 reads CASSRVQGTGDTEAFF. CDR3 bases: TGTGCCAGCAGCCGAGTACAGGGTACAGGAGACACTGAAGCTTTCTTT. Looking up the rest from reference TRBV11-2 and TRBJ1-1 gives the full variable domain: EAGVAQSPRYKIIEKRQSVAFWCNPISGHATLYWYQQILGQGPKLLIQFQNNGVVDDSQLPKDRFSAERLKGVDSTLKIQPAKLEDSAVYLCASSRVQGTGDTEAFFGQGTRLTVV.

This rearrangement joins TRBV3-1 (or the pseudogene TRBV3-2) to TRBJ1-2; TRBD1 matches at 8 bases. The CDR3 has 14 amino acids. With V trimmed by 2 bases and J by 6 bases, 5 bases remained unmatched. Germline V CDR1 and CDR2: LGHDT, YNNKEL (reference sequence). The CDR3 loop is CASSQLGQEDGYTF. CDR3 bases: TGTGCCAGCAGCCAACTGGGACAGGAGGATGGCTACACCTTC.

This clone was seen a few times. This chain links TRBV28 with TRBJ1-2, with a tentative D call TRBD1 (6 bases). Germline assignment: CDR1 MDHEN and CDR2 SYDVKM. The CDR3 is made up of 15 amino acids. The V end lost 6 bases, the J end lost 4 bases, and 18 bases lay between the germline ends. The CDR3 loop reads CASRISGQTVYGYTF. In nucleotides, the CDR3 is TGTGCCAGCAGAATTTCCGGACAGACGGTCTATGGCTACACCTTC.

Of note for this clone: In the same sample, other DNA sequences code for this CDR3. The V and J genes are TRBV18 and TRBJ1-5, with a weak D call TRBD1 (5 bases). Germline loops: CDR1 KGHSH, CDR2 LQKENI. The CDR3 covers 13 residues. V dropped 2 bases and J dropped 5 bases, with 7 bases sitting between them. The CDR3 sequence: CASSPGGDQPQHF. CDR3 nucleotide sequence: TGTGCCAGCTCACCAGGGGGGGATCAGCCCCAGCATTTT.

V usage is TRBV27 and J usage is TRBJ1-2; tentative D call: TRBD1 (5 bases). Germline V gene sequence: CDR1 MNHEY, CDR2 SMNVEV (reference sequence). This CDR3 has 13 amino acids. V lost 4 bases and J lost 8, with 14 bases in between. CDR3 amino acids: CASSWAGSKGYTF. The CDR3 DNA is TGTGCCAGCAGTTGGGCAGGGTCGAAAGGCTACACCTTC.

Only one count was recorded for this clone. The rearrangement joins TRBV5-1 to TRBJ1-1; perhaps TRBD1 as D (5 bases). Germline V gene data show CDR1 as SGHRS and CDR2 as YFSETQ. V was cut by 1 base and J by 3 bases, with 16 bases left in between. The CDR3 loop spans 16 amino acids. The CDR3 sequence is CASSLWGLDSDTEAFF. In DNA form, the CDR3 reads TGCGCCAGCAGCTTGTGGGGCCTGGATTCGGACACTGAAGCTTTCTTT.

Note on this clone: An end of the junction differs from the germline gene, which may be a read error. The chain combines TRBV19 with TRBJ2-3; D possibly corresponds to TRBD1 (6 bases). Germline V CDR1 and CDR2: LNHDA, SQIVND (reference sequence). The CDR3 is 15 residues long. As DNA, the CDR3 is TGTGTCAGTAGGAGGACAGTTTCTAGCACAGATACGCAGTATTTT. The encoded protein is CVSRRTVSSTDTQYF. The complete variable domain, with remaining parts taken from reference TRBV19 and TRBJ2-3, reads DGGITQSPKYLFRKEGQNVTLSCEQNLNHDAMYWYRQDPGQGLRLIYYSQIVNDFQKGDIAEGYSVSREKKESFPLTVTSAQKNPTAFYLCVSRRTVSSTDTQYFGPGTRLTVL.

The chain joins TRBV13 to TRBJ1-1; 7 positions match TRBD1. Germline assignment: CDR1 PRHDT and CDR2 FYEKMQ (reference sequence). The V and J ends lost 4 bases and 4 bases, in that order; junction bases with no gene match: 12. The length of the CDR3 is 16 residues. The CDR3 loop is CASSSLSTGAPTEAFF. The CDR3 nucleotides read TGTGCCAGCAGCTCTCTATCAACAGGGGCCCCCACTGAAGCTTTCTTT.

The rearrangement uses TRBV19 and TRBJ1-1; 7 bases are a match to TRBD1. The CDR3 covers 13 residues. Germline V gene data show CDR1 as LNHDA and CDR2 as SQIVND (reference sequence). V shed 5 bases, J shed 3 bases, and the junction held 3 bases outside the gene matches. The CDR3 protein is CASSADRYTEAFF. The CDR3 DNA reads TGTGCCAGTAGTGCGGACAGGTACACTGAAGCTTTCTTT.

The rearrangement links TRBV2 to TRBJ1-5; D gene uncertain. The CDR3 contains 14 residues. V lost 6 bases, J lost 7 bases, and 16 bases lay in between. Germline CDR1 SNHLY, CDR2 FYNNEI. The CDR3 bases are TGTGCCAGCAGGGACGACCCGGCGGGGCAGCCCCAGCATTTT. Translation: CASRDDPAGQPQHF.

This clone was found a few times. V usage is TRBV5-1 and J usage is TRBJ2-1; 9 nucleotides match TRBD2. The CDR3 is 16 amino acids. CDR1 is SGHRS, CDR2 YFSETQ, per germline. Germline trimming cut 0 bases from V and 7 bases from J; bases unmatched to any gene: 8. The CDR3 loop reads CASSLEGGRALNEQFF. The DNA of the CDR3 is TGCGCCAGCAGCTTGGAGGGCGGGAGGGCTTTGAATGAGCAGTTCTTC.

The chain links TRBV5-6 to TRBJ2-1; D perhaps matches TRBD2 (7 bases). This CDR3 has 15 residues. Germline CDR1 and CDR2: SGHDT and YYEEEE. Trimming removed 4 bases from V and 0 bases from J, with 11 bases in between. The CDR3 bases are TGTGCCAGCAGCCAGAGGGGGGGCTCCTACAATGAGCAGTTCTTC. Translated, it gives CASSQRGGSYNEQFF.

V is TRBV19 and J is TRBJ2-1; no definite D call. This CDR3 comprises 13 residues. The germline V gene has CDR1 LNHDA and CDR2 SQIVND (reference sequence). V was cut by 0 bases and J by 2 bases, with 2 bases left in between. The chain's CDR3 is CASSIDAYNEQFF. The CDR3 DNA reads TGTGCCAGTAGTATAGACGCCTACAATGAGCAGTTCTTC.

This CDR3 reads CASSQESGGNTDTQYF. DNA of the CDR3: TGTGCCAGCAGCCAAGAAAGCGGGGGGAACACAGATACGCAGTATTTT. The chain uses TRBV4-2 and TRBJ2-3; the match to TRBD2 covers 9 bases. Per germline, CDR1 LGHNA and CDR2 YNFKEQ. The CDR3 totals 16 residues. After removal of 0 bases from V and 2 bases from J, the junction contained 3 bases not matched to a gene.

The V call is TRBV6-5, the J call TRBJ1-2; D remains unclear. The V gene lost 6 bases and the J gene lost 4 bases, with 12 bases spanning the gap. Germline V gives CDR1 MNHEY, CDR2 SVGAGI. The length of the CDR3 is 13 residues. The CDR3: CASRSSEFYGYTF. The CDR3 nucleotides are TGTGCCAGCAGGAGTTCTGAATTCTATGGCTACACCTTC.

This chain connects TRBV18 to TRBJ1-5; 7 bases are shared with TRBD1. CDR1 is KGHSH and CDR2 is LQKENI in the germline V gene. V lost 6 bases and J lost 2; bases outside the gene matches: 7. This CDR3 has 15 residues. The CDR3 bases are TGTGCCAGCTCTCTAAACACAGGGGGCAATCAGCCCCAGCATTTT. Its translation: CASSLNTGGNQPQHF.

J is TRBJ1-3 and V is TRBV10-2, with 7 bases that match TRBD1. V dropped 9 bases and J dropped 0; count of bases not matched to a gene: 14. Germline assignment: CDR1 WSHSY and CDR2 SAAADI. The CDR3 sequence is 17 residues long. This chain's CDR3 is CARMRQGPSNSGNTIYF. CDR3 in DNA: TGCGCCAGAATGAGACAGGGCCCATCCAACTCTGGAAACACCATATATTTT.

This chain uses TRBV9 with TRBJ1-4; possibly TRBD1 for D (5 bases). Trimming cost V 0 bases and J 0 bases, with 9 bases left between them. The CDR3 length is 16 residues. Per germline, CDR1 SGDLS and CDR2 YYNGEE. CDR3 loop: CASSVDPGPTNEKLFF. CDR3 nucleotide sequence: TGTGCCAGCAGCGTAGATCCAGGGCCAACTAATGAAAAACTGTTTTTT. Full variable domain (rest looked up from reference TRBV9 and TRBJ1-4): DSGVTQTPKHLITATGQRVTLRCSPRSGDLSVYWYQQSLDQGLQFLIQYYNGEERAKGNILERFSAQQFPDLHSELNLSSLELGDSALYFCASSVDPGPTNEKLFFGSGTQLSVL.

The gene calls are TRBV9 and TRBJ1-5; D call uncertain. CDR3 size: 13 residues. Deletions cut 1 base from V and 6 bases from J, with 8 bases between. Germline V gene data show CDR1 as SGDLS and CDR2 as YYNGEE. CDR3 loop: CASSVQGAQPQHF. The CDR3 coding sequence is TGTGCCAGCAGCGTACAAGGAGCTCAGCCCCAGCATTTT.